A selection of T cell receptor beta chains follows, all from one sample in a study of shared clonotypes between healthy human individuals. TCRdb's table, derived via immunoSEQ multiplex PCR, lists solely in-frame clones and lacks some. The table has approximately 740,000 clones, 80% to 95% seen once; the top ten hold about 25%. The sequencing input was naive CD8+ T cells sorted from blood. The receptors come from a man under 40 in good health. The CDR3 runs from the conserved cysteine through the conserved F or W. The order of the fields is D gene, J gene, clone size, V gene, CDR3 protein, CDR3 DNA. A D gene is named only where the DNA matches it firmly. Rows may omit the clone size; those that give it use once, few, many or a size class.

d_gene: -; j_gene: TRBJ1-4; abundance: -; v_gene: TRBV4-1; CDR3aa: CASSHPGSPTNEKLFF; CDR3nt: TGCGCCAGCAGCCACCCAGGAAGTCCAACTAATGAAAAACTGTTTTTT
d_gene: -; j_gene: TRBJ2-5; abundance: -; v_gene: TRBV7-8; CDR3aa: CASSTLSQQGQETQYF; CDR3nt: TGTGCCAGCAGCACCCTTTCGCAACAGGGCCAAGAGACCCAGTACTTC
d_gene: -; j_gene: TRBJ2-3; abundance: -; v_gene: TRBV27; CDR3aa: CASSLVSTGTDTQYF; CDR3nt: TGTGCCAGCAGTTTAGTCTCGACTGGCACAGATACGCAGTATTTT
d_gene: TRBD2; j_gene: TRBJ2-7; abundance: few; v_gene: TRBV7-9; CDR3aa: CASTMRDYDEQYF; CDR3nt: TGTGCCAGCACGATGCGGGACTACGACGAGCAGTACTTC
d_gene: -; j_gene: TRBJ1-1; abundance: once; v_gene: TRBV29-1; CDR3aa: CSAAGGQGPEAFF; CDR3nt: TGCAGCGCAGCCGGGGGGCAGGGCCCTGAAGCTTTCTTT
d_gene: TRBD2; j_gene: TRBJ2-1; abundance: -; v_gene: TRBV10-2; CDR3aa: CASSGTSARNEQFF; CDR3nt: TGCGCCAGCAGTGGGACTAGCGCGCGCAATGAGCAGTTCTTC
d_gene: -; j_gene: TRBJ1-3; abundance: -; v_gene: TRBV7-9; CDR3aa: CASSSSGKLNTIYF; CDR3nt: TGTGCCAGCAGCTCTAGTGGGAAACTGAACACCATATATTTT
d_gene: -; j_gene: TRBJ2-1; abundance: -; v_gene: TRBV30; CDR3aa: CAWSAGRGVNEQFF; CDR3nt: TGTGCCTGGAGTGCTGGGAGGGGGGTAAATGAGCAGTTCTTC
d_gene: -; j_gene: TRBJ2-3; abundance: few; v_gene: TRBV9; CDR3aa: CASNTPLVTDTQYF; CDR3nt: TGTGCCAGCAACACCCCACTAGTTACAGATACGCAGTATTTT
d_gene: -; j_gene: TRBJ2-5; abundance: -; v_gene: TRBV9; CDR3aa: CASSEGVGLGILETQYF; CDR3nt: TGTGCCAGCAGCGAGGGGGTCGGACTTGGTATTTTGGAGACCCAGTACTTC
d_gene: -; j_gene: TRBJ1-1; abundance: -; v_gene: TRBV10-3; CDR3aa: CAISERQADTEAFF; CDR3nt: TGTGCCATCAGTGAGAGACAAGCAGACACTGAAGCTTTCTTT
d_gene: -; j_gene: TRBJ2-7; abundance: -; v_gene: TRBV11-2; CDR3aa: CASSLGPGVRLEQYF; CDR3nt: TGTGCCAGCAGCTTAGGGCCAGGGGTACGTCTAGAGCAGTACTTC
d_gene: -; j_gene: TRBJ2-2; abundance: -; v_gene: TRBV1; CDR3aa: CTSSLKGGNTGVLFF; CDR3nt: TGCACCAGCAGCCTTAAGGGCGGAAACACCGGGGTGCTGTTTTTT
d_gene: -; j_gene: TRBJ2-7; abundance: -; v_gene: TRBV2; CDR3aa: CASRGTYYEQYF; CDR3nt: TGTGCCAGCAGGGGGACGTACTACGAGCAGTACTTC
d_gene: -; j_gene: TRBJ2-1; abundance: -; v_gene: TRBV27; CDR3aa: CASKGSSYNEQFF; CDR3nt: TGTGCCAGCAAGGGTTCTTCCTACAATGAGCAGTTCTTC
d_gene: TRBD2; j_gene: TRBJ2-3; abundance: -; v_gene: TRBV2; CDR3aa: CASSAALAVSTDTQYF; CDR3nt: TGTGCCAGCAGTGCCGCTCTAGCGGTTAGCACAGATACGCAGTATTTT